This TCR beta chain was retrieved from a study of T cells in Graves' hyperthyroidism and ophthalmopathy. This clonotype has only a few counts. Amplification of TCR beta CDR3 regions was performed using RNA transcripts as template. Carried out on the TCR CDR3, a first-round RT-PCR used the HTBI primer set. TCRdb recomputed calls from the multiplex PCR reads with MiXCR, one row per CDR3 protein. The sample includes around 700,000 distinct CDR3 sequences, roughly 20% seen only once; the top ten take 16%. The germline V and J ends were trimmed by 1 base and 4 bases, with 14 bases remaining between them. Germline V CDR1 and CDR2: SGHVS, FQNEAQ. The CDR3 loop spans 17 amino acids.

The sequencing input was blood. This clonotype was sampled from a woman between 50 and 59 years old with Graves' hyperthyroidism that later progressed to Graves' ophthalmopathy. J is TRBJ1-6 and V is TRBV7-8; a possible D gene is TRBD1 (6 bases). CDR3 protein: CASSLGVSGQYNSPLHF. Written as DNA, the CDR3 is TGTGCCAGCAGCTTAGGAGTTTCTGGACAGTATAATTCACCCCTCCACTTT.